The next 6 T cell receptor beta chains were all read from a single sample in a study of a mutant IDH1 vaccine in newly diagnosed glioma. The time point here: week 11, during vaccination. Vaccination used 300 ug of mutant IDH1 20-mer peptide per dose, with topical imiquimod. Antigens of these TCRs are unknown. Assay: immunoSEQ multiplex PCR; the TCRdb copy retains only in-frame clones and omits some. The table records more than 30,000 clones, around 91% of them present only once. Sequencing was performed on PBMCs, taken from a glioma patient whose treatment included an IDH1 peptide vaccine. Source of these receptors: a man between 18 and 35 years old with glioma.

This sequence joins TRBV6-5 and TRBJ1-2; a weak D match, TRBD1 (6 bases). The V end was cut by 5 bases, the J end by 6 bases, with 19 bases between. Germline CDR1 reads MNHEY; CDR2 reads SVGAGI. The CDR3 is 15 residues long. CDR3 nucleotide sequence: TGTGCCAGCAGTCTCTACCGACAGGCGCTCCATGGCTACACCTTC. This encodes CASSLYRQALHGYTF.

The J gene is TRBJ2-3, the V gene TRBV18, with D perhaps matching TRBD1 (5 bases). CDR3 length: 12 amino acids. CDR1 KGHSH and CDR2 LQKENI come from the germline V gene. V lost 6 bases and J lost 5, with 9 bases in between. Here the CDR3 DNA reads TGTGCCAGCTCTCCAGGGCGAGATACGCAGTATTTT. It is translated as CASSPGRDTQYF.

The rearrangement joins TRBV4-3 to TRBJ1-5; D remains unclear. Trimming took off 0 bases at V and 2 bases at J, with 8 bases between the two ends. In germline, CDR1 is LGHNA, CDR2 YSLEER. The CDR3 is made up of 15 amino acids. In DNA form, the CDR3 reads TGCGCCAGCAGCCAAGATCTGGGAGGCAATCAGCCCCAGCATTTT. Encoded protein: CASSQDLGGNQPQHF.

In its sample, this clone was seen once. This chain links TRBV5-4 with TRBJ2-1, with TRBD2 matching over 8 bases. V was pared by 0 bases and J by 2 bases, with 7 bases of the junction left unmatched. The CDR3 is made up of 17 amino acids. Germline CDR1 SGHNT, CDR2 YYREEE (reference sequence). In nucleotides, the CDR3 is TGTGCCAGCAGCTTGGCCAAGCTAGCGGGTACCTACAATGAGCAGTTCTTC. It translates to CASSLAKLAGTYNEQFF.

The chain employs TRBV6-5 and TRBJ1-2; tentatively, D is TRBD1 (5 bases). The germline V gene encodes CDR1 MNHEY and CDR2 SVGAGI. Trimming removed 5 bases from V and 8 bases from J, with 21 bases in between. CDR3 length: 15 residues. The CDR3 sequence: CASSILSGTGWGYTF. CDR3 DNA sequence: TGTGCCAGCAGTATACTATCCGGGACGGGATGGGGCTACACCTTC.

The J gene is TRBJ2-3, the V gene TRBV27; 8 bases are a match to TRBD2. The CDR3 totals 17 residues. V lost 4 bases and J lost 2; bases outside the gene matches: 11. The germline gives CDR1 MNHEY, CDR2 SMNVEV (reference sequence). The CDR3: CASSSRRSGGPTDTQYF. In nucleotides, the CDR3 is TGTGCCAGCAGTTCGCGGCGGAGCGGGGGCCCCACAGATACGCAGTATTTT.